This paragraph reports one T cell receptor (beta chain). The assay was immunoSEQ multiplex PCR, and TCRdb's table has in-frame clones only and misses some. The repertoire consists of around 160,000 clones, with 90% occurring once and the leading ten covering roughly a sixth. CDR1 SNHLY and CDR2 FYNNEI come from the germline V gene. CDR3 length: 15 amino acids. J gave up 3 bases and V 6 bases, and 8 bases lay outside the gene matches. The data originate from a study of blood T cell repertoires in COVID-19. Sequencing was carried out using peripheral blood. The chain has TRBV2 and TRBJ2-7, with TRBD1 matching 10 bases. The sequence derives from a man in his 60s with active or convalescent COVID-19. The CDR3 DNA reads as TGTGCCAGCAGAGGACAGGGGGTAAGAATCTACGAGCAGTACTTC. Protein sequence: CASRGQGVRIYEQYF.